Following are 15 T cell receptor beta chains from one sample sequenced in a study of T cells in pancreatic ductal adenocarcinoma. Surgery without prior neoadjuvant therapy was the treatment of the selected pancreatic ductal adenocarcinoma patients. Using immunoSEQ multiplex PCR, the repertoire was profiled, and TCRdb retains in-frame clones only, with some absent. This sample has about 97,000 clones, with roughly 96% found just once. The sample comprised PBMCs. These receptors all stem from a human donor with pancreatic ductal adenocarcinoma.

This rearrangement joins TRBV28 to TRBJ2-4; 10 nucleotides line up with TRBD2. V shed 3 bases and J 3 bases; nucleotides not matched to a gene: 2. CDR3 length: 15 residues. Germline values: CDR1 MDHEN, CDR2 SYDVKM. In DNA, the CDR3 is TGTGCCAGCAGTTTTCTAGCGGGGGACAAAAACATTCAGTACTTC. Translation gives CASSFLAGDKNIQYF.

The V gene is TRBV9, the J gene TRBJ2-3, with TRBD2 matching over 8 bases. This CDR3 spans 17 amino acids. CDR1 and CDR2 from the germline V gene are SGDLS and YYNGEE. Losses at the gene ends were 5 bases for V and 3 bases for J; bases not matched to a gene: 14. The CDR3 sequence is CASSWGQGLGGTDTQYF. In nucleotides, the CDR3 is TGTGCCAGCAGTTGGGGTCAGGGACTAGGGGGGACAGATACGCAGTATTTT.

This clone is a singleton in its sample. The chain carries TRBV7-6 and TRBJ2-5; a possible D gene is TRBD2 (5 bases). The V gene lost 5 bases and the J gene lost 5 bases, with 15 bases spanning the gap. The germline CDR1 and CDR2 sequences are SGHVS and FNYEAQ. The CDR3 loop spans 14 amino acids. The CDR3 coding sequence is TGTGCCAGCAGCCCGGGGAGCCCTCCGGAGACCCAGTACTTC. It yields the protein CASSPGSPPETQYF.

This sequence joins TRBV13 and TRBJ1-4; the D gene is possibly TRBD1 (5 bases). This CDR3 is built from 14 residues. V lost 5 bases and J lost 5, with 12 bases in between. Germline lookup yields CDR1 PRHDT and CDR2 FYEKMQ (reference sequence). The CDR3 nucleotides read TGTGCCAGCAGCCTTGGACGGACAAATGAAAAACTGTTTTTT. As protein: CASSLGRTNEKLFF.

Only one count was recorded for this clone. The chain employs TRBV5-6 and TRBJ2-7; 8 bases agree with TRBD1. J lost 4 bases, V lost 4 bases, and 1 base had no gene match. The CDR3 contains 12 residues. Germline lookup yields CDR1 SGHDT and CDR2 YYEEEE. CDR3 residues: CASSRQGYEQYF. Here the CDR3 DNA reads TGTGCCAGCAGCCGACAGGGGTACGAGCAGTACTTC.

This chain links TRBV7-2 with TRBJ2-3; 8 bases fit TRBD2. Germline-derived CDR1 and CDR2 are SGHTA and FQGNSA. The CDR3 covers 17 residues. V gave up 0 bases and J gave up 4 bases; unmatched junction bases: 9. The CDR3 region has the DNA TGTGCCAGCAGCTTAGCAGGGATAGCGGGATTTGCAGATACGCAGTATTTT. This translates into CASSLAGIAGFADTQYF.

The CDR3 loop reads CASIEDRGLTEAFF. In DNA, the CDR3 is TGTGCCAGTATTGAGGACAGGGGGCTCACTGAAGCTTTCTTT. The rearrangement joins TRBV19 to TRBJ1-1; 11 bases line up with TRBD1. This CDR3 is 14 amino acids long. Germline values: CDR1 LNHDA, CDR2 SQIVND (reference sequence). V lost 7 bases to trimming and J lost 4 bases; unmatched junction nucleotides: 5.

The count of this clone is one. The chain carries TRBV7-3 and TRBJ2-2; perhaps TRBD2 as D (6 bases). CDR3 size: 15 residues. Germline V lookup: CDR1 SGHTA, CDR2 FQGTGA. The V end was cut by 5 bases, the J end by 6 bases, with 16 bases between. The CDR3, as DNA: TGTGCCAGCAGCCCGCGGGGTCATGTGGCCGGGGAGCTGTTTTTT. Translated, it gives CASSPRGHVAGELFF.

The chain carries TRBV7-6 and TRBJ1-1, with a weak D call TRBD1 (5 bases). Deletions cut 5 bases from V and 5 bases from J, with 15 bases between. Germline V gene data show CDR1 as SGHVS and CDR2 as FNYEAQ. This CDR3 has 14 residues. The CDR3 region is CASSPVGGETEAFF. As DNA, the CDR3 is TGTGCCAGCAGCCCCGTGGGGGGGGAGACTGAAGCTTTCTTT.

J is TRBJ1-2 and V is TRBV5-1; 10 bases align to TRBD1. This CDR3 contains 15 residues. Germline V gene sequence: CDR1 SGHRS, CDR2 YFSETQ. With V trimmed by 4 bases and J by 3 bases, 6 bases remained unmatched. CDR3 protein: CASSLGTGAHYGYTF. CDR3 in DNA: TGCGCCAGCAGCCTGGGGACAGGGGCTCACTATGGCTACACCTTC.

The V call is TRBV7-9, the J call TRBJ2-1; 12 bases fit TRBD2. The CDR3 runs to 15 residues. Trimming cost V 5 bases and J 8 bases; bases outside gene matches: 7. Germline CDR1 and CDR2: SEHNR and FQNEAQ (reference sequence). CDR3 nucleotide sequence: TGTGCCAGCAGCCCGACTAGCGGGAGTAGCGATGAGCAGTTCTTC. Its translation: CASSPTSGSSDEQFF. Based on the CDR3 plus reference TRBV7-9 and TRBJ2-1, the full variable domain is DTGVSQNPRHKITKRGQNVTFRCDPISEHNRLYWYRQTLGQGPEFLTYFQNEAQLEKSRLLSDRFSAERPKGSFSTLEIQRTEQGDSAMYLCASSPTSGSSDEQFFGPGTRLTVL.

The chain has TRBV7-8 and TRBJ2-1, with a tentative D call TRBD2 (6 bases). Germline values: CDR1 SGHVS, CDR2 FQNEAQ. Trimming took 5 bases from V and 7 from J, leaving 18 bases between them. CDR3 length: 15 amino acids. CDR3 nucleotides: TGTGCCAGCAGCCCGGTTACCACGGGAGTTAATGAGCAGTTCTTC. This gives the protein CASSPVTTGVNEQFF. Complete variable domain (other parts from reference TRBV7-8 and TRBJ2-1): GAGVSQSPRYKVAKRGQDVALRCDPISGHVSLFWYQQALGQGPEFLTYFQNEAQLDKSGLPSDRFFAERPEGSVSTLKIQRTQQEDSAVYLCASSPVTTGVNEQFFGPGTRLTVL.

J is TRBJ2-1 and V is TRBV19; possibly TRBD1 for D (6 bases). The V gene lost 0 bases and the J gene lost 11 bases, with 14 bases spanning the gap. The CDR3 consists of 14 residues. Looked up from germline, CDR1 is LNHDA and CDR2 is SQIVND (reference sequence). The CDR3 DNA reads TGTGCCAGTAGTATAGATCGAGACAGGCGGCAGCAGTTCTTC. This encodes CASSIDRDRRQQFF.

This clone showed up just once. This chain links TRBV5-4 with TRBJ2-7; 12 bases agree with TRBD2. The germline V gene encodes CDR1 SGHNT and CDR2 YYREEE (reference sequence). CDR3 length equals 15 residues. The V segment lost 1 base and the J segment 3 bases; nucleotides outside the gene matches: 2. This chain's CDR3 is CASSLMTSGSYEQYF. For the CDR3, the DNA is TGTGCCAGCAGCTTGATGACTAGCGGGAGCTACGAGCAGTACTTC.

This clone appeared once. V gene TRBV5-1 combines with J gene TRBJ2-3; the match to TRBD2 covers 8 bases. CDR3 length equals 14 residues. CDR1 is SGHRS and CDR2 is YFSETQ in the germline V gene. With 6 bases clipped from V and 2 bases from J, the junction kept 5 bases outside the gene matches. CDR3 sequence reads: CASTLAEYTDTQYF. The CDR3 DNA sequence: TGCGCCAGCACACTAGCGGAATACACAGATACGCAGTATTTT. Supplemented by reference TRBV5-1 and TRBJ2-3, the full variable domain reads KAGVTQTPRYLIKTRGQQVTLSCSPISGHRSVSWYQQTPGQGLQFLFEYFSETQRNKGNFPGRFSGRQFSNSRSEMNVSTLELGDSALYLCASTLAEYTDTQYFGPGTRLTVL.